A selection of T cell receptor beta chains follows, all from one sample in a study of radiotherapy plus CTLA-4 blockade in lung cancer. The protocol was immunoSEQ multiplex PCR, while the TCRdb copy is restricted to in-frame clones and leaves out a portion. The sample holds roughly 77,000 clones, less than 85% seen once. This specimen was peripheral blood, taken from a patient treated with radiotherapy plus ipilimumab. The receptor source for this set is a human donor with non-small cell lung cancer whose response to radiotherapy plus ipilimumab could not be evaluated. Each CDR3 is given with its conserved first and last residue. D genes are given only for firm matches. The size entry is marked missing in some rows and otherwise reads once, few, many or a size class.

-	-	TRBJ2-7	TRBV18	TGTGCCAGCTCACCGGCGCGGAGCTCCTACGAGCAGTACTTC	CASSPARSSYEQYF
-	TRBD2	TRBJ2-3	TRBV18	TGTGCCAGCTCACCACTGAGCGGGACTAGCGGGGTCACAGATACGCAGTATTTT	CASSPLSGTSGVTDTQYF
-	TRBD1	TRBJ2-7	TRBV28	TGTGCCAGCAGTTTATGGAGCGGGACAGGGCCCTACGAGCAGTACTTC	CASSLWSGTGPYEQYF
-	TRBD2	TRBJ2-1	TRBV11-2	TGTGCCAGCAGCTTAGTAGCGGGAGGTTGGGATTTCATCTTC	CASSLVAGGWDFIF
-	TRBD2	TRBJ2-7	TRBV7-6	TGTGCCAGCAGCCCCATGAGCGGGGCGAACGAGCAGTACTTC	CASSPMSGANEQYF
-	TRBD1	TRBJ1-1	TRBV9	TGTGCCAGCAGCGTCTGGACAGGTGGGAACACTGAAGCTTTCTTT	CASSVWTGGNTEAFF
-	TRBD1	TRBJ2-4	TRBV18	TGTGCCAGCTCACCCCCCCGGGACAGGGACGAGGAAAACATTCAGTACTTC	CASSPPRDRDEENIQYF
-	TRBD1	TRBJ1-2	TRBV5-1	TGCGCCAGCAGCTTGACCCAAACAGGGGTCTATGGCTACACCTTC	CASSLTQTGVYGYTF
-	-	TRBJ1-1	TRBV11-3	TGTGCCAGCAGCATCCGGGAATTGGGCACTGAAGCTTTCTTT	CASSIRELGTEAFF
-	-	TRBJ1-4	TRBV6-1	TGTGCCAGCAGCCCCGACAGACTCAGTGAAAAACTGTTTTTT	CASSPDRLSEKLFF
once	TRBD2	TRBJ2-1	TRBV18	TGTGCCAGCTCACCAGATTGGCAGGGAGGGTACAATGAGCAGTTCTTC	CASSPDWQGGYNEQFF
-	-	TRBJ2-7	TRBV7-3	TGTGCCAGCAGCACTGACAGGCCCTACGAGCAGTACTTC	CASSTDRPYEQYF
-	-	TRBJ1-1	TRBV21-1	TGTGCCAGCAGCGGGTCGTCTAGAAGGGGAGCTTTCTTT	CASSGSSRRGAFF
-	-	TRBJ1-1	TRBV30	TGTGCCTGGAGTGTTGGACAGCAGAACACTGAAGCTTTCTTT	CAWSVGQQNTEAFF
-	-	TRBJ2-5	TRBV7-8	TGTGCCAGCAGCTTAGCTCCTCAGGGAAGTGAGACCCAGTACTTC	CASSLAPQGSETQYF
-	-	TRBJ1-2	TRBV30	TGTGCCTGGAGTAAACCAGGGGATGGTTTCTATGGCTACACCTTC	CAWSKPGDGFYGYTF
-	-	TRBJ2-5	TRBV18	TGTGCCAGCTCACCAGTTAGAGGGTCTAAAGAGACCCAGTACTTC	CASSPVRGSKETQYF
once	TRBD2	TRBJ2-1	TRBV30	TGTGCCTGGAGTAGCGGGGTCTACAATGAGCAGTTCTTC	CAWSSGVYNEQFF
-	TRBD2	TRBJ2-2	TRBV19	TGTGCCAGTAAAGAGGGACTAGCAGCCGGGGAGCTGTTTTTT	CASKEGLAAGELFF
-	-	TRBJ2-2	TRBV10-3	TGTGCCATCAGTGGTACGAACACCGGGGAGCTGTTTTTT	CAISGTNTGELFF
once	-	TRBJ1-5	TRBV4-2	TGTGCCAGCAGCCACGGAGACAGAAATAGCAATCAGCCCCAGCATTTT	CASSHGDRNSNQPQHF
-	TRBD2	TRBJ2-5	TRBV5-4	TGTGCCAGCAGCCCCGGACTAGCGGGAGTTGATGAGACCCAGTACTTC	CASSPGLAGVDETQYF
-	-	TRBJ2-7	TRBV4-3	TGCGCCAGCAGCCAAGGGGACTCGATAGGCGAGCAGTACTTC	CASSQGDSIGEQYF
-	-	TRBJ1-1	TRBV5-5	TGTGCCAGCAGCCCAATGGCCGGGAGTGAAGCTTTCTTT	CASSPMAGSEAFF
-	-	TRBJ2-3	TRBV5-6	TGTGCCAGCAGCTCTACCGGGGTGGATACGCAGTATTTT	CASSSTGVDTQYF
-	TRBD2	TRBJ2-5	TRBV5-4	TGTGCCAGCAGCTTCCTAGCGGGAGAGGAAGGCCAGTACTTC	CASSFLAGEEGQYF
-	TRBD1	TRBJ1-3	TRBV7-9	TGTGCCAGTAGCCCCACATTGGGACAGCCGATCTCTGGAAACACCATATATTTT	CASSPTLGQPISGNTIYF
-	TRBD2	TRBJ2-3	TRBV7-2	TGTGCCAGCAGCTTATATAGCGGGGGGGCGGATACGCAGTATTTT	CASSLYSGGADTQYF
-	TRBD2	TRBJ2-1	TRBV18	TGTGCCAGCTCACCAAGACTAGCGGGAGTACTTATCAATGAGCAGTTCTTC	CASSPRLAGVLINEQFF
-	TRBD1	TRBJ1-1	TRBV18	TGTGCCAGCTCCCAAGAGACAGGGTCCACTGAAGCTTTCTTT	CASSQETGSTEAFF
-	-	TRBJ2-3	TRBV5-1	TGCGCCAGCAGACCCGGGACTGCCAATTCAGATACGCAGTATTTT	CASRPGTANSDTQYF
few	TRBD2	TRBJ2-3	TRBV6-4	TGTGCCAGCAGTGACTCCACGGGAGGGCCCGCAGATACGCAGTATTTT	CASSDSTGGPADTQYF
-	TRBD1	TRBJ1-4	TRBV19	TGTGCCAGTAGTTCCGACAGGGGATCTAATGAAAAACTGTTTTTT	CASSSDRGSNEKLFF
-	-	TRBJ2-1	TRBV7-3	TGTGCCAGCAGCTTAATTAGCGGAGCCGATTACAATGAGCAGTTCTTC	CASSLISGADYNEQFF
-	-	TRBJ2-1	TRBV6-4	TGTGCCAGCAGTACCTGGGGAGACAATGAGCAGTTCTTC	CASSTWGDNEQFF
-	-	TRBJ2-2	TRBV7-7	TGTGCCAGCAGCTTAGGGGCAGGGAACACCGGGGAGCTGTTTTTT	CASSLGAGNTGELFF
-	TRBD2	TRBJ2-3	TRBV7-2	TGTGCCAGCAGCTTAGCGCTTGCGGGAGGGCCGCGCACAGATACGCAGTATTTT	CASSLALAGGPRTDTQYF
-	-	TRBJ1-3	TRBV28	TGTGCCAGCAGTACCCCTTCGGGCTCTGGAAACACCATATATTTT	CASSTPSGSGNTIYF
-	TRBD1	TRBJ1-2	TRBV29-1	TGCAGCGTTGAAGGGACAGGGTACGATGGCTACACCTTC	CSVEGTGYDGYTF
-	TRBD2	TRBJ2-3	TRBV27	TGTGCCAGCACGCCGGGACTAGCGGGAGTTCGGTACACAGATACGCAGTATTTT	CASTPGLAGVRYTDTQYF
many	-	TRBJ1-3	TRBV28	TGTGCCAGCGATACAGCCGACTACTCTGGAAACACCATATATTTT	CASDTADYSGNTIYF
-	TRBD1	TRBJ1-4	TRBV18	TGTGCCAGCTCACCACTGGACAGGGGTCCTAATGAAAAACTGTTTTTT	CASSPLDRGPNEKLFF
-	TRBD1	TRBJ1-1	TRBV19	TGTGCCAGTAGACTTGCGGGACAGGGGAACACTGAAGCTTTCTTT	CASRLAGQGNTEAFF
-	TRBD2	TRBJ2-7	TRBV5-1	TGCGCCAGCAGCTTGTTTGCGGGAGGGCAGTACGAGCAGTACTTC	CASSLFAGGQYEQYF
-	TRBD1	TRBJ2-7	TRBV6-5	TGTGCCAGCAGTTACGTTCCGGGACAGCTCTACGAGCAGTACTTC	CASSYVPGQLYEQYF
-	TRBD1	TRBJ2-7	TRBV28	TGTGCCAGCAGTCCCCCCCGGACAGGGACGCCGCTATACGAGCAGTACTTC	CASSPPRTGTPLYEQYF
few	TRBD2	TRBJ2-1	TRBV9	TGTGCCAGCACCATGTCTAGCGGGGGCTCCTACAATGAGCAGTTCTTC	CASTMSSGGSYNEQFF
-	TRBD1	TRBJ2-7	TRBV18	TGTGCCAGCTCACCACAGGGTCTTGGACAGGGATCCTACGAGCAGTACTTC	CASSPQGLGQGSYEQYF
-	-	TRBJ1-3	TRBV5-1	TGCGCCAGCAGCTTGACGAGCTCTGGAAACACCATATATTTT	CASSLTSSGNTIYF
-	-	TRBJ1-1	TRBV10-3	TGTGCCATCAAAGACAGATTGAACACTGAAGCTTTCTTT	CAIKDRLNTEAFF
-	-	TRBJ2-3	TRBV11-2	TGTGCCAGCAGCCGGGGGTGGGCTAGCACAGATACGCAGTATTTT	CASSRGWASTDTQYF
-	-	TRBJ1-1	TRBV30	TGTGCCTGGAAGGGGGAGAACACTGAAGCTTTCTTT	CAWKGENTEAFF